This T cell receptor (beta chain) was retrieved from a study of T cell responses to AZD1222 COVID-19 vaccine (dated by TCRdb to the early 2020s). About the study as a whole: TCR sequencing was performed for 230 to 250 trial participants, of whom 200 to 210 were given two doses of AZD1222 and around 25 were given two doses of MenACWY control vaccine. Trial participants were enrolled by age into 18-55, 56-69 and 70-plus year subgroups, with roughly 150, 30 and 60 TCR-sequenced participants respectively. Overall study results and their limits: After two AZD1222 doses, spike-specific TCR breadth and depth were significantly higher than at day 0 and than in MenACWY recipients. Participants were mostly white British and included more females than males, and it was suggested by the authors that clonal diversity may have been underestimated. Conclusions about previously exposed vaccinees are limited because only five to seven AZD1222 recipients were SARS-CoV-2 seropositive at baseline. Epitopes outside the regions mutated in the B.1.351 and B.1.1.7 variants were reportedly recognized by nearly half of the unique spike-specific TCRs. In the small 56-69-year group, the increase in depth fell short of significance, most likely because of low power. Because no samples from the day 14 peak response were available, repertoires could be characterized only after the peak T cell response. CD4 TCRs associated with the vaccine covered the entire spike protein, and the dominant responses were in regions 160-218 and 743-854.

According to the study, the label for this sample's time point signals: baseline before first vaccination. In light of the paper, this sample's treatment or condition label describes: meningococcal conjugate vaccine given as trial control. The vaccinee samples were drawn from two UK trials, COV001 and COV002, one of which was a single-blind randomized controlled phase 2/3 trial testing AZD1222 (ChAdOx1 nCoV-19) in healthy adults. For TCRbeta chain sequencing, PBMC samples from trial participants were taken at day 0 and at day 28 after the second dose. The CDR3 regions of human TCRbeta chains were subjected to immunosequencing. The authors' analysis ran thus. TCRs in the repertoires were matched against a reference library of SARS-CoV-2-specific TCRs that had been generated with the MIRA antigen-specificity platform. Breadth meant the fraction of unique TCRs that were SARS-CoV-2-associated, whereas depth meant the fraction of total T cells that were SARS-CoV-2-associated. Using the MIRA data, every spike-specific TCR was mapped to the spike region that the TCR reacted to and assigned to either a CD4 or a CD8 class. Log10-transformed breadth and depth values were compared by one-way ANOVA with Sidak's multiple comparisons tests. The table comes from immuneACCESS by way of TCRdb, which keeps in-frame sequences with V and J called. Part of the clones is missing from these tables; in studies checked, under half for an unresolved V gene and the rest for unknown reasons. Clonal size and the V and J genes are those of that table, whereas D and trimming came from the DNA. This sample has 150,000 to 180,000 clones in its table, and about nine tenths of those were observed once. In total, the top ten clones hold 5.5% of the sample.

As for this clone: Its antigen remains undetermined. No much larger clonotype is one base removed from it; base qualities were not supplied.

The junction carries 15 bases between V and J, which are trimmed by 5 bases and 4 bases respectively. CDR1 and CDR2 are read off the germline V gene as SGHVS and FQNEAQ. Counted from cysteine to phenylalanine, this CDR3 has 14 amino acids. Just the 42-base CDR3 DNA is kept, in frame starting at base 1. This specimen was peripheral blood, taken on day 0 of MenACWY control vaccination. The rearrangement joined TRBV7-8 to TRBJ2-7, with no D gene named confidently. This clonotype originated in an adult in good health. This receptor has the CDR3 CASSPTRNPYEQYF. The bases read TGTGCCAGCAGCCCGACCCGTAATCCGTACGAGCAGTACTTC.